This TCR beta chain comes out of a study of monozygotic twins with inflammatory bowel disease. CDR1 MNHEY and CDR2 SVGAGI come from the germline V gene. The CDR3 spans 16 residues. UMIs containing a 6-nucleotide sample barcode were added via template switching. TCRdb reprocessed the 5' RACE reads; each CDR3 protein has one entry and no DNA is given. This sample's table reports about 300,000 distinct CDR3 sequences. V gene TRBV6-5 combines with J gene TRBJ1-5; there is no DNA to check the TCRdb D call of TRBD1. The TCR was taken from a human donor with ulcerative colitis or Crohn's disease, or a healthy co-twin of an affected twin (not recorded which). Sequenced sample: blood. The chain's CDR3 is CASSLKQGLPNQPQHF.